The subject of this entry is one TCR beta chain. Its antigen is not identified. The sample is drawn from a study of CD8 T cells in ankylosing spondylitis. Study-wide points: Reported data indicate significant enrichment of disease-linked clones within matched ankylosing spondylitis synovial fluid.

From the 5' RACE reads, TCRdb called clonotypes with MiXCR, one entry per CDR3 protein. Of about 270,000 distinct CDR3 sequences detected, 30% to 40% appear once; the ten largest clones hold about 4.2%. The origin of this receptor is a male donor with ankylosing spondylitis or in good health (not recorded which). Sequenced input: blood, either unsorted or a sorted T cell fraction (not recorded which).

The CDR3 sequence: CATSPRQGNEQYF. The CDR3 DNA reads as TGTGCCACCAGCCCTCGACAGGGGAACGAGCAGTACTTC. The chain combines TRBV15 with TRBJ2-7; 8 bases align to TRBD1. In germline, CDR1 is LNHNV, CDR2 YYDKDF (reference sequence). The CDR3 totals 13 residues. J gave up 5 bases and V 5 bases, and 5 bases lay outside the gene matches.